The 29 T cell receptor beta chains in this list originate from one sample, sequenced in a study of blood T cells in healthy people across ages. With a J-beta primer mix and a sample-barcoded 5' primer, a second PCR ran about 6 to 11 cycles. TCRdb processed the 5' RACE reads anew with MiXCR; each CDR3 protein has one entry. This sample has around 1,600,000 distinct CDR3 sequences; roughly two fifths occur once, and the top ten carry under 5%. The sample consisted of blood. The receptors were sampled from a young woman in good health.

Here the CDR3 DNA reads TGCAGCGCCTTAGGGGGTTCTTCTGGGGCCAACGTCCTGACTTTC. The encoded protein is CSALGGSSGANVLTF. V usage is TRBV29-1 and J usage is TRBJ2-6; a weak D match, TRBD1 (6 bases). The germline V and J ends were trimmed by 7 bases and 1 base, with 14 bases remaining between them. There are 15 residues in the CDR3. The V gene's germline CDR1 is SQVTM and CDR2 ANQGSEA.

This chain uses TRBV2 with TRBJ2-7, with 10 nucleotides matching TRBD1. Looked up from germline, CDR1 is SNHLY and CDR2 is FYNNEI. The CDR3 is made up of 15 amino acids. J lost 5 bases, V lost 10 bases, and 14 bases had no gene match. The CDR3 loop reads CATKKDRGLGDEQYF. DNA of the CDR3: TGTGCCACCAAGAAAGACAGGGGGCTAGGGGACGAGCAGTACTTC.

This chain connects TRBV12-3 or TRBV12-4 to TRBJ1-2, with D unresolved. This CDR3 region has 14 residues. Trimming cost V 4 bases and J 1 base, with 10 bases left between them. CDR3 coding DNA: TGTGCCAGCAGTTACCACGGTAATAACTATGGCTACACCTTC. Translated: CASSYHGNNYGYTF.

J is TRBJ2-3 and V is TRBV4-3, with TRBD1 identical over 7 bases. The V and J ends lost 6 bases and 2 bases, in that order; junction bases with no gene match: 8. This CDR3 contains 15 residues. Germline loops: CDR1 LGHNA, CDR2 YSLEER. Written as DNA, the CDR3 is TGCGCCAGCAGTAAGGGGGCCCACCCCACAGATACGCAGTATTTT. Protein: CASSKGAHPTDTQYF.

The CDR3 sequence is CASSQSGQGLYNEQFF. The CDR3 DNA reads TGTGCCAGCAGTCAATCGGGACAGGGCCTATACAATGAGCAGTTCTTC. The chain combines TRBV6-5 with TRBJ2-1, with 9 bases aligning to TRBD1. Trimming took 5 bases from V and 4 from J; bases not matched to a gene: 9. The CDR3 covers 16 residues. Germline CDR1 is MNHEY and CDR2 is SVGAGI.

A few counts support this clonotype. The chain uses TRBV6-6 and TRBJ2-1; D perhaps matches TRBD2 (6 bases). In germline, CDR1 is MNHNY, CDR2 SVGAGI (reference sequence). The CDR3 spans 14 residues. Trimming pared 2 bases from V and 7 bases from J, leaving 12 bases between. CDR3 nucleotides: TGTGCCAGCAGTTACGGAGCGGGTCGAAATGAGCAGTTCTTC. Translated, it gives CASSYGAGRNEQFF.

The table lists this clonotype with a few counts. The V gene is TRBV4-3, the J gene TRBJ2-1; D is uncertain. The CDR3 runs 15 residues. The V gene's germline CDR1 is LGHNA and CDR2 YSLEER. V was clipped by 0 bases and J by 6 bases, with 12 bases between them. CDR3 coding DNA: TGCGCCAGCAGCCAAGATCGGTTGGTAGCCAATGAGCAGTTCTTC. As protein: CASSQDRLVANEQFF.

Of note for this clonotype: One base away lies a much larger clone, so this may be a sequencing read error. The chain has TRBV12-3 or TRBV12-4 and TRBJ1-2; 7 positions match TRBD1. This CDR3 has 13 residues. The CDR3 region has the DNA TGTGCCGGCAGTTTAGGACAGGCCTATGGCTACACCTTC. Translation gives CAGSLGQAYGYTF.

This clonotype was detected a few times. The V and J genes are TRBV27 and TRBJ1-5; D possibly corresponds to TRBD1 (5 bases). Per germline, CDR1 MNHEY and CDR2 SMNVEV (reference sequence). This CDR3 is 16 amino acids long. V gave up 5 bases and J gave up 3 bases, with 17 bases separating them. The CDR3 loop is CASSDGAGRNNQPQHF. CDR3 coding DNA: TGTGCCAGCAGTGACGGGGCAGGGCGGAACAATCAGCCCCAGCATTTT.

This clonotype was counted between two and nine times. CDR3 residues: CASGFGQGREQYF. The CDR3 DNA sequence: TGTGCTAGTGGTTTTGGACAGGGTCGGGAGCAGTACTTC. This rearrangement joins TRBV12-5 to TRBJ2-7; 8 positions agree with TRBD1. V shed 3 bases and J 7 bases; nucleotides not matched to a gene: 5. The CDR3 is made up of 13 amino acids. Germline V lookup: CDR1 LGHNT, CDR2 FRNRAP.

As DNA, the CDR3 is TGTGCCAGCAGTCGTAAGCAATCCTCCTACAATGAGCAGTTCTTC. Amino acids: CASSRKQSSYNEQFF. This chain joins TRBV6-5 and TRBJ2-1; no firm D call. The CDR3 is 15 amino acids. V was clipped by 5 bases and J by 0 bases, with 11 bases between them. Germline loops: CDR1 MNHEY, CDR2 SVGAGI.

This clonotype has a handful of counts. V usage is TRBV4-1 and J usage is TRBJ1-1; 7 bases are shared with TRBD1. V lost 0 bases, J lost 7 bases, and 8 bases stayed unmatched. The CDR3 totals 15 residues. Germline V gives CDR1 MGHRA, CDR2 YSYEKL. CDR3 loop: CASSQDRWTGNEAFF. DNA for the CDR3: TGCGCCAGCAGCCAAGACCGATGGACAGGTAATGAAGCTTTCTTT.

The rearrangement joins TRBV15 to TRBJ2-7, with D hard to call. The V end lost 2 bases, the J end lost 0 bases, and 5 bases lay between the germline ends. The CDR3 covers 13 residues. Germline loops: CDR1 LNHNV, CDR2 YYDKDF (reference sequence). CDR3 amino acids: CATSRSLSYEQYF. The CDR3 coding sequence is TGTGCCACCAGCAGAAGCCTCTCCTACGAGCAGTACTTC.

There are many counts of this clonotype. CDR3 in DNA: TGTGCCAGCAGTCGGACAGACGCAGATGAAAAACTGTTTTTT. Its protein product is CASSRTDADEKLFF. This chain connects TRBV2 to TRBJ1-4; D may be TRBD1 (6 bases). Per germline, CDR1 SNHLY and CDR2 FYNNEI. With 5 bases removed from V and 6 bases from J, the gap between germline ends came to 13 bases. The CDR3 runs 14 residues.

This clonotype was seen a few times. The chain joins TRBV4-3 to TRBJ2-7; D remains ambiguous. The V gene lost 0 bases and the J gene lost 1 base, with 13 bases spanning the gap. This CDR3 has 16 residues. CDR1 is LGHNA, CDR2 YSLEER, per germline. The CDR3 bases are TGCGCCAGCAGCCAAGATTCAACTTCTTGGTCCTACGAGCAGTACTTC. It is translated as CASSQDSTSWSYEQYF.

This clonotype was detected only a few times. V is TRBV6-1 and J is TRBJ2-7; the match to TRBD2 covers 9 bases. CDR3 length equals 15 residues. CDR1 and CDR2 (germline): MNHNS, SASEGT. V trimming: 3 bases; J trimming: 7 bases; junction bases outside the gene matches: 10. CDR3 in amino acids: CASSEGGRAYNEQYF. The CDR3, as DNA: TGTGCCAGCAGTGAGGGCGGGAGGGCCTACAATGAGCAGTACTTC.

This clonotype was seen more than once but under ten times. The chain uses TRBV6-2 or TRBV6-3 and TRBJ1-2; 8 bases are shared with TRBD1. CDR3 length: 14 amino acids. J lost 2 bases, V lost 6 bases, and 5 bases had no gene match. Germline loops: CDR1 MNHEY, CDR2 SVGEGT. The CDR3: CASRMGDRNYGYTF. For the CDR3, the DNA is TGTGCCAGCAGAATGGGGGACAGGAACTATGGCTACACCTTC.

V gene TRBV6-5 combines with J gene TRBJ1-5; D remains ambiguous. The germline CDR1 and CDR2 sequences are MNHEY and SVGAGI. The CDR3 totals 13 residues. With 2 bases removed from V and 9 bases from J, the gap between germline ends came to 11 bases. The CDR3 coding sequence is TGTGCCAGCAGTTACGCGCACACTCGGCCCCAGCATTTT. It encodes CASSYAHTRPQHF.

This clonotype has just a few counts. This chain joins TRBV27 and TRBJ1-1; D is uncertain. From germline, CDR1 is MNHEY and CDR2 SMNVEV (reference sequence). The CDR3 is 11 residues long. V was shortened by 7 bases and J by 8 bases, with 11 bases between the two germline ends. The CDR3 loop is CASTAGNEAFF. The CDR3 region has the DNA TGTGCCAGCACCGCCGGGAACGAAGCTTTCTTT.

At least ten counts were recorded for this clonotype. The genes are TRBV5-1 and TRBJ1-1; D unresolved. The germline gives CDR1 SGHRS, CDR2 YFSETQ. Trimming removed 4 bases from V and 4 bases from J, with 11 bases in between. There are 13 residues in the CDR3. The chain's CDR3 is CASSLDPGTEAFF. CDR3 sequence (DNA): TGCGCCAGCAGCCTCGACCCAGGCACTGAAGCTTTCTTT.

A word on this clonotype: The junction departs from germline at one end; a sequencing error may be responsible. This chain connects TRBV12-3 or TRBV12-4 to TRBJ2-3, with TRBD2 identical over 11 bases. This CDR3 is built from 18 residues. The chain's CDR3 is CASSLAGLAEEGADMQYF. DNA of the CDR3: TGTGCCAGCAGTTTAGCGGGACTAGCGGAGGAAGGCGCAGATATGCAGTATTTT.

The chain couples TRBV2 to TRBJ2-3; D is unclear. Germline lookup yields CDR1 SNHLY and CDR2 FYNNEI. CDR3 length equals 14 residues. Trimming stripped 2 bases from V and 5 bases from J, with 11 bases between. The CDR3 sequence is CASSEITSVDTQYF. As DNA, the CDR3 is TGTGCCAGCAGTGAAATCACTTCCGTAGATACGCAGTATTTT.

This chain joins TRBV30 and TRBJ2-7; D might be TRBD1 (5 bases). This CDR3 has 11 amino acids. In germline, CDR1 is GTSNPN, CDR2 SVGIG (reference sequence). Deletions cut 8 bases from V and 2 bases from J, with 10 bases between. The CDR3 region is CADGQTYEQYF. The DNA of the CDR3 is TGTGCCGACGGACAAACCTACGAGCAGTACTTC.

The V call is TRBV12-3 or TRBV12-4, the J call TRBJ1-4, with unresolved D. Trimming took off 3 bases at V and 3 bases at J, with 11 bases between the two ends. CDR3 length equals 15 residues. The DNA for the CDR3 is TGTGCCAGCAGTTTGAGTGATGAGGCTAATGAAAAACTGTTTTTT. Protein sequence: CASSLSDEANEKLFF.

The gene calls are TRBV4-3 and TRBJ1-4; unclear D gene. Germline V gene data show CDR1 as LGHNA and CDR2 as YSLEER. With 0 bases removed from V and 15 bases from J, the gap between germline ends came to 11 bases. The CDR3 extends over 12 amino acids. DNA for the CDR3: TGCGCCAGCAGCCAAGAGAGAGGGAAGGTGTTTTTT. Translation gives CASSQERGKVFF.

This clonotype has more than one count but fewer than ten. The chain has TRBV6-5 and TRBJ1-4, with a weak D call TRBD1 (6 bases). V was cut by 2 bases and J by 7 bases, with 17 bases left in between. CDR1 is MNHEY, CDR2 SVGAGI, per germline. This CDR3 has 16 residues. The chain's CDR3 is CASSYTPGVGSEKLFF. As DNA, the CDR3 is TGTGCCAGCAGTTACACCCCAGGGGTGGGGAGTGAAAAACTGTTTTTT.

The CDR3 nucleotides read TGTGCCAGCTCACCTAGGACAGGGGGGAACAATGAGCAGTACTTC. Translating it yields CASSPRTGGNNEQYF. The rearrangement links TRBV18 to TRBJ2-5; 10 positions match TRBD1. The CDR3 totals 15 residues. The germline gives CDR1 KGHSH, CDR2 LQKENI. V lost 3 bases, J lost 11 bases, and 12 bases stayed unmatched.

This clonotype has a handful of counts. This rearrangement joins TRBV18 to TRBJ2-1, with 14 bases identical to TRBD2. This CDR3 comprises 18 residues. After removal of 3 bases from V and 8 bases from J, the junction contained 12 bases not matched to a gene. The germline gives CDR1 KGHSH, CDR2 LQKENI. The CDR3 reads CASSPFGTSGSAIDEQFF. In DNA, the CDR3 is TGTGCCAGCTCACCGTTCGGGACTAGCGGGAGTGCGATAGATGAGCAGTTCTTC.

CDR3 residues: CASSGTSTNEKLFF. The CDR3 coding sequence is TGTGCCAGCAGTGGGACATCAACTAATGAAAAACTGTTTTTT. This chain joins TRBV25-1 and TRBJ1-4; TRBD1 might be the D (5 bases). The CDR3 spans 14 residues. V was clipped by 4 bases and J by 0 bases, with 6 bases between them. Looked up from germline, CDR1 is MGHDK and CDR2 is SYGVNS.